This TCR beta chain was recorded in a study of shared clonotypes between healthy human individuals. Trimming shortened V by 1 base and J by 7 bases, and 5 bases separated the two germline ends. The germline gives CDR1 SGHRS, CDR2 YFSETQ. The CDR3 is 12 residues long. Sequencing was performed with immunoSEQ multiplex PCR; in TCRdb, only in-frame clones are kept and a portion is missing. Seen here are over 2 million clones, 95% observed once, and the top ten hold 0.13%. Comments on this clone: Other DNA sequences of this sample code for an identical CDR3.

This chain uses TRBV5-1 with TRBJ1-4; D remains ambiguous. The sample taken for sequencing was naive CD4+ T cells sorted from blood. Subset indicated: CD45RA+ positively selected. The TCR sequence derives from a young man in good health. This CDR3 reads CASSLRGEKLFF. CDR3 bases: TGCGCCAGCAGCTTGCGTGGTGAAAAACTGTTTTTT. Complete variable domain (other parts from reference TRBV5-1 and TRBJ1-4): KAGVTQTPRYLIKTRGQQVTLSCSPISGHRSVSWYQQTPGQGLQFLFEYFSETQRNKGNFPGRFSGRQFSNSRSEMNVSTLELGDSALYLCASSLRGEKLFFGSGTQLSVL.